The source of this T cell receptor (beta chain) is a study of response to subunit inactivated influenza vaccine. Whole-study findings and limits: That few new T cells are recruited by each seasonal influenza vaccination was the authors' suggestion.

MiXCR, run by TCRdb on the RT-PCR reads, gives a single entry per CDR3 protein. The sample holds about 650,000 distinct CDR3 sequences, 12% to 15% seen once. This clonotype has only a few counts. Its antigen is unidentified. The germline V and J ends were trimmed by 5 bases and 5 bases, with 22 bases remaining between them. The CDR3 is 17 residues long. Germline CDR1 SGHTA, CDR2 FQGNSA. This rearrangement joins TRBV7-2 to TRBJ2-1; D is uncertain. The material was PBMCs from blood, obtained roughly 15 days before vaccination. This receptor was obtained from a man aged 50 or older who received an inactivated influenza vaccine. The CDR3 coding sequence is TGTGCCAGCAGCACAACCCCCGGCACAGTAAAGAACAATGAGCAGTTCTTC. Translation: CASSTTPGTVKNNEQFF. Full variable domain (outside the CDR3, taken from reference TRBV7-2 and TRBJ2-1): GAGVSQSPSNKVTEKGKDVELRCDPISGHTALYWYRQSLGQGLEFLIYFQGNSAPDKSGLPSDRFSAERTGGSVSTLTIQRTQQEDSAVYLCASSTTPGTVKNNEQFFGPGTRLTVL.